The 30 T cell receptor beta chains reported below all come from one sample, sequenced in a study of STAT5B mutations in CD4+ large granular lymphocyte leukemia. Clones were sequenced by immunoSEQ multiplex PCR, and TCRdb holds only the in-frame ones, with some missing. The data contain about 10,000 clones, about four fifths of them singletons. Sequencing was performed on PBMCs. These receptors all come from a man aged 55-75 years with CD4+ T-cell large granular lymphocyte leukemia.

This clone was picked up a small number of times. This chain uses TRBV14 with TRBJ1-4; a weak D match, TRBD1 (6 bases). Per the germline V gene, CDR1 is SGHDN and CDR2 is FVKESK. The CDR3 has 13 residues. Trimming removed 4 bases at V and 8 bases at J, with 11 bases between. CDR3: CASSRQQGEKLFF. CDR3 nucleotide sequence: TGTGCCAGCAGCCGACAGCAGGGGGAAAAACTGTTTTTT.

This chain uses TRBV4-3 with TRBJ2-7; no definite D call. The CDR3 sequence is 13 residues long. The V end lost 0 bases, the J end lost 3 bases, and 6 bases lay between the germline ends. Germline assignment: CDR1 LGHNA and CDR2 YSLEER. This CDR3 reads CASSQDTNYEQYF. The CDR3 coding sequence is TGCGCCAGCAGCCAAGATACAAACTACGAGCAGTACTTC.

In nucleotides, the CDR3 is TGTGCCAGTAAGGCGGGAGCGGGCACAGATACGCAGTATTTT. This sequence encodes CASKAGAGTDTQYF. The chain couples TRBV19 to TRBJ2-3; 7 nucleotides align to TRBD2. This CDR3 spans 14 amino acids. With 7 bases clipped from V and 1 base from J, the junction kept 5 bases outside the gene matches. Germline V gene sequence: CDR1 LNHDA, CDR2 SQIVND (reference sequence).

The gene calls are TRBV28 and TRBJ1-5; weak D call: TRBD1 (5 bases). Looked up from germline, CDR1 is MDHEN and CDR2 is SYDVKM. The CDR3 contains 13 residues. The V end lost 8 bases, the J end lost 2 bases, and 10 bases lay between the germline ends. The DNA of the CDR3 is TGTGCCAGCGCGCTGACAGGCAATCAGCCCCAGCATTTT. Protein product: CASALTGNQPQHF.

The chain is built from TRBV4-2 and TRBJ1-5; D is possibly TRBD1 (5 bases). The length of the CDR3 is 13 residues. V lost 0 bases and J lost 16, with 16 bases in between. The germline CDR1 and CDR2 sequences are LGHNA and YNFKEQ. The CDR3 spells CASSQDSGTHHHF. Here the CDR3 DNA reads TGTGCCAGCAGCCAAGATAGTGGGACCCATCATCATTTT.

As DNA, the CDR3 is TGTGCCTGGAGGGGACTAGCGGGAGTAAACGAGCAGTACTTC. As protein: CAWRGLAGVNEQYF. The chain has TRBV30 and TRBJ2-7, with TRBD2 identical over 14 bases. This CDR3 contains 14 residues. CDR1 is GTSNPN, CDR2 SVGIG, per germline (reference sequence). Trimming took 3 bases from V and 5 from J; bases not matched to a gene: 3.

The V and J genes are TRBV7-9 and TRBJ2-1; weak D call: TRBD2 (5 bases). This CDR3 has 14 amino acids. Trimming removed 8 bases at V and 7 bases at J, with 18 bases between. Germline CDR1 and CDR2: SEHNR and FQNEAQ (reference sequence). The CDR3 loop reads CASPGKTSVNEQFF. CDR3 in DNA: TGTGCCAGCCCCGGGAAGACTTCGGTAAATGAGCAGTTCTTC.

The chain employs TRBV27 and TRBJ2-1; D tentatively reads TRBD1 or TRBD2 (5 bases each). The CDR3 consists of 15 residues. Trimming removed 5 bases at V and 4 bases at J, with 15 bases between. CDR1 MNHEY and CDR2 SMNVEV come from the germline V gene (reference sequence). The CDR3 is CASSDRDPFYNEQFF. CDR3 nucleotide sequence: TGTGCCAGCAGTGACCGGGACCCGTTTTACAATGAGCAGTTCTTC.

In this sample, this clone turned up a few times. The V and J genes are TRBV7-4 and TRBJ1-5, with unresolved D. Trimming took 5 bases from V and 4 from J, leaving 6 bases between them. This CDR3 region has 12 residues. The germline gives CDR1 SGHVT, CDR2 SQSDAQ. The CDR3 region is CASSPPNQPQHF. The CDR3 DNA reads TGTGCCAGCAGCCCCCCGAATCAGCCCCAGCATTTT. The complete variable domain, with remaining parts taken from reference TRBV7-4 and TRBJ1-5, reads GAGVSQSPRYKVAKRGRDVALRCDSISGHVTLYWYRQTLGQGSEVLTYSQSDAQRDKSGRPSGRFSAERPERSVSTLKIQRTEQGDSAVYLCASSPPNQPQHFGDGTRLSIL.

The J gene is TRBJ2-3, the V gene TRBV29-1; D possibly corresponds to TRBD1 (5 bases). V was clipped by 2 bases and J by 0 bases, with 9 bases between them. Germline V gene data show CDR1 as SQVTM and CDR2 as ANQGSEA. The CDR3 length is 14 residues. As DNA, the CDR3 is TGCAGCGTTGAACAGGGCACTAGCACAGATACGCAGTATTTT. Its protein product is CSVEQGTSTDTQYF.

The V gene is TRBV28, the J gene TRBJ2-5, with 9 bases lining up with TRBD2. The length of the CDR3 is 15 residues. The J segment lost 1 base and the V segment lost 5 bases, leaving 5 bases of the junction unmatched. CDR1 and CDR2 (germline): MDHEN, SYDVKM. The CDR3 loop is CASSQTSGLQETQYF. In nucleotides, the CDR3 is TGTGCCAGCAGTCAGACTAGCGGACTCCAAGAGACCCAGTACTTC.

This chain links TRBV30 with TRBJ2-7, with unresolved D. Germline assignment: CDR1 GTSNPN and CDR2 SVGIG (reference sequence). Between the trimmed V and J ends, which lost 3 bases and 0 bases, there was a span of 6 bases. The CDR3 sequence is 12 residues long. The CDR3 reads CAWRPNSYEQYF. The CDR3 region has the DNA TGTGCCTGGAGGCCTAACTCCTACGAGCAGTACTTC.

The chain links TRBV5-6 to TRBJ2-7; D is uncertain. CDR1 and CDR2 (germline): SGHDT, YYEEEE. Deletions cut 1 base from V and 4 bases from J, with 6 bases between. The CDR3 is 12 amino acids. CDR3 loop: CASSLRLYEQYF. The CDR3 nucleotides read TGTGCCAGCAGCTTGAGGCTATACGAGCAGTACTTC.

In nucleotides, the CDR3 is TGTGCCAGCAGCGTCCAAAGCTCCTACGAGCAGTACTTC. Residues: CASSVQSSYEQYF. The chain combines TRBV7-2 with TRBJ2-7, with D uncertain. The length of the CDR3 is 13 residues. Trimming removed 5 bases at V and 0 bases at J, with 8 bases between. Germline V CDR1 and CDR2: SGHTA, FQGNSA.

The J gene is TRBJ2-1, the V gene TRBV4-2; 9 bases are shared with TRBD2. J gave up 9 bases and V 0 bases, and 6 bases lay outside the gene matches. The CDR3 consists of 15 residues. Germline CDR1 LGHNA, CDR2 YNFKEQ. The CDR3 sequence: CASSQEPSGASEQFF. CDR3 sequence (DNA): TGTGCCAGCAGCCAAGAGCCTAGCGGGGCATCTGAGCAGTTCTTC.

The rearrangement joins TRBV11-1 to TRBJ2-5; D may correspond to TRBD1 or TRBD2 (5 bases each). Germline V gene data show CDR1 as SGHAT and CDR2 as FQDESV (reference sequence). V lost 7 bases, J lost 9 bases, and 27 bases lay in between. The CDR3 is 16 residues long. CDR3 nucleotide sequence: TGTGCCAGCACGGATTATCAGGGACCAGATGAAGGGGCCCAGTACTTC. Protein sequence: CASTDYQGPDEGAQYF.

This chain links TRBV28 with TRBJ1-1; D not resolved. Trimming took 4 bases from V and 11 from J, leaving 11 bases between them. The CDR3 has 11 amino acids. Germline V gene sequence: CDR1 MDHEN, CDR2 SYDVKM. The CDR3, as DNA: TGTGCCAGCAGTTCCGGACGTAAGGCTTTCTTT. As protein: CASSSGRKAFF. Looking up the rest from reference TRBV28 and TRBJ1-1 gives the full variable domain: DVKVTQSSRYLVKRTGEKVFLECVQDMDHENMFWYRQDPGLGLRLIYFSYDVKMKEKGDIPEGYSVSREKKERFSLILESASTNQTSMYLCASSSGRKAFFGQGTRLTVV.

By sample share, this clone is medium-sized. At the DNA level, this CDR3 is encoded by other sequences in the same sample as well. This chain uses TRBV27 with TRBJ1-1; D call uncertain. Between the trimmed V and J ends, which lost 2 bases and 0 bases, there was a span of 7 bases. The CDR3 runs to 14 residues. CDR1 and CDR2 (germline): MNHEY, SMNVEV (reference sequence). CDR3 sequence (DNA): TGTGCCAGCAGTTTAGGGCAGATGAACACTGAAGCTTTCTTT. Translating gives CASSLGQMNTEAFF.

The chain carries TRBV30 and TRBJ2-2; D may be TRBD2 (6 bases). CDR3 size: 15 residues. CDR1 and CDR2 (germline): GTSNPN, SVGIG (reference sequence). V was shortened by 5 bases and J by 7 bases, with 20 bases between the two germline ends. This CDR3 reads CAWGHRDFPLGELFF. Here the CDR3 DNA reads TGTGCCTGGGGTCATCGGGACTTTCCCCTCGGGGAGCTGTTTTTT. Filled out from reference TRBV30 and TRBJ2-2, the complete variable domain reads SQTIHQWPATLVQPVGSPLSLECTVEGTSNPNLYWYRQAAGRGLQLLFYSVGIGQISSEVPQNLSASRPQDRQFILSSKKLLLSDSGFYLCAWGHRDFPLGELFFGEGSRLTVL.

In nucleotides, the CDR3 is TGTGCCAGCAGCCCCCCGAAGGGAGTGAGTGGGGCCAACGTCCTGACTTTC. Translated: CASSPPKGVSGANVLTF. The V and J genes are TRBV28 and TRBJ2-6, with D possibly matching TRBD2 (5 bases). CDR1 and CDR2 from the germline V gene are MDHEN and SYDVKM. CDR3 size: 17 residues. The V end lost 6 bases, the J end lost 3 bases, and 18 bases lay between the germline ends.

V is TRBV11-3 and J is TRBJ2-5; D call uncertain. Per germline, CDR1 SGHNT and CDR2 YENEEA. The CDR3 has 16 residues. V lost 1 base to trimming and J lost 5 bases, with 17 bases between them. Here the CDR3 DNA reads TGTGCCAGCAGCTTAGGGTGGTTAGGTCAGGACGAGACCCAGTACTTC. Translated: CASSLGWLGQDETQYF.

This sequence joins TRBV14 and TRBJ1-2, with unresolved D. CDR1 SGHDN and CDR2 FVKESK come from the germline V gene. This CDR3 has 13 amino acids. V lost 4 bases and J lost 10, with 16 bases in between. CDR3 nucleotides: TGTGCCAGCAGCCGAGGATCACAGATATCCTACACCTTC. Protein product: CASSRGSQISYTF.

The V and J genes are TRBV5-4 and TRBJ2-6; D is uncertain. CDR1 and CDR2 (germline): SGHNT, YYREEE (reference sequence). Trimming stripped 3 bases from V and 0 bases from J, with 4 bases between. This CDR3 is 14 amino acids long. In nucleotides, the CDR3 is TGTGCCAGCAGCTCCTTCTCTGGGGCCAACGTCCTGACTTTC. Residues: CASSSFSGANVLTF.

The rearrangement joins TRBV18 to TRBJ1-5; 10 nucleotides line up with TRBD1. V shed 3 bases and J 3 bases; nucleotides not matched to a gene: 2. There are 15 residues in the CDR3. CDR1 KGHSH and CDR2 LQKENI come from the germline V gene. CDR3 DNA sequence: TGTGCCAGCTCACCGGGACAGGGGTACAATCAGCCCCAGCATTTT. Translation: CASSPGQGYNQPQHF. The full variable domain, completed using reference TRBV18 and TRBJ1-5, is NAGVMQNPRHLVRRRGQEARLRCSPMKGHSHVYWYRQLPEEGLKFMVYLQKENIIDESGMPKERFSAEFPKEGPSILRIQQVVRGDSAAYFCASSPGQGYNQPQHFGDGTRLSIL.

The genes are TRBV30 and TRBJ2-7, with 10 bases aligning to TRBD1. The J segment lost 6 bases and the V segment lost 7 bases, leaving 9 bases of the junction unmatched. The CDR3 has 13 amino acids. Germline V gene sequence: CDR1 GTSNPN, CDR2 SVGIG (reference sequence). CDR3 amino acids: CASTTGGAAEQYF. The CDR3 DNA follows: TGTGCCTCCACGACAGGGGGCGCGGCCGAGCAGTACTTC. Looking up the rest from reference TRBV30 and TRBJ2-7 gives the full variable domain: SQTIHQWPATLVQPVGSPLSLECTVEGTSNPNLYWYRQAAGRGLQLLFYSVGIGQISSEVPQNLSASRPQDRQFILSSKKLLLSDSGFYLCASTTGGAAEQYFGPGTRLTVT.

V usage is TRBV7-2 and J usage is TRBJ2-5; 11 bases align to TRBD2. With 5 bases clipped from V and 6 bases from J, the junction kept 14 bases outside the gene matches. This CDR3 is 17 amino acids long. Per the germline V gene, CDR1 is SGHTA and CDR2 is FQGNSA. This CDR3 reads CASSPQGTSGGGKTQYF. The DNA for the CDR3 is TGTGCCAGCAGCCCTCAGGGGACTAGCGGAGGGGGAAAGACCCAGTACTTC.

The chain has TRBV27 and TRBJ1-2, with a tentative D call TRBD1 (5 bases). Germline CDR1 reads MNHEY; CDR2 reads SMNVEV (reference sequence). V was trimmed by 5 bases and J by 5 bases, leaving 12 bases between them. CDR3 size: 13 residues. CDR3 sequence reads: CASSEPSGYGYTF. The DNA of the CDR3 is TGTGCCAGCAGTGAACCCTCAGGGTATGGCTACACCTTC.

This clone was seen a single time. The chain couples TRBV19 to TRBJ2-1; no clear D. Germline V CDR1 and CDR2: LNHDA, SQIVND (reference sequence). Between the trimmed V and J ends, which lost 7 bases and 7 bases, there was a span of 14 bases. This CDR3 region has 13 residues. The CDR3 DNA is TGTGCCAGTACCGGGTTTCACGGGAATGAGCAGTTCTTC. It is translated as CASTGFHGNEQFF.

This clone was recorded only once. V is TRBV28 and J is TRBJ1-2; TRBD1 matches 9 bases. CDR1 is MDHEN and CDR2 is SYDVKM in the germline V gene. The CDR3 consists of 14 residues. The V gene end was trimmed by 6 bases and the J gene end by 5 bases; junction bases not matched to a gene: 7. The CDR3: CASRTDRGRYGYTF. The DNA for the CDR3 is TGTGCCAGCAGGACAGACAGGGGGAGGTATGGCTACACCTTC.

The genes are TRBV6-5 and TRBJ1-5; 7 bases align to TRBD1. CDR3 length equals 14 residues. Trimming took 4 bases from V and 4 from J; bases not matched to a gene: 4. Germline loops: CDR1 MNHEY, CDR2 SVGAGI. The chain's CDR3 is CASSFRQGNQPQHF. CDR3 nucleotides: TGTGCCAGCAGTTTCCGACAGGGAAATCAGCCCCAGCATTTT.